Following are 8 T cell receptor beta chains from one sample sequenced in a study of CD4+ T cells in melanoma. Clones were sequenced by immunoSEQ multiplex PCR, and TCRdb holds only the in-frame ones, with some missing. The data contain 13,000 to 15,000 clones, roughly 84% of them singletons. Input material: cells from a culture (not recorded whether cultured in vitro). All receptors come from a human donor with melanoma.

This clone was recorded once. The gene calls are TRBV19 and TRBJ1-2, with D unclear. Germline V gene lookup returns CDR1 LNHDA and CDR2 SQIVND (reference sequence). Trimming removed 4 bases from V and 4 bases from J, with 10 bases in between. CDR3 length: 13 residues. The CDR3 is CASSRGRSYGYTF. CDR3 DNA: TGTGCCAGTAGTAGGGGTCGATCCTATGGCTACACCTTC.

This rearrangement joins TRBV2 to TRBJ2-7; no firm D call. Trimming took off 7 bases at V and 3 bases at J, with 10 bases between the two ends. This CDR3 has 12 residues. Germline CDR1 reads SNHLY; CDR2 reads FYNNEI. The CDR3 sequence: CASKGDHYEQYF. The DNA of the CDR3 is TGTGCCAGCAAAGGAGATCACTACGAGCAGTACTTC.

This chain connects TRBV5-1 to TRBJ2-5; TRBD2 is a possible D gene (7 bases). Germline lookup yields CDR1 SGHRS and CDR2 YFSETQ. Trimming left V 2 bases short and J 2 bases short, with 10 bases between. CDR3 size: 14 residues. The CDR3 loop reads CASSLQGGQETQYF. Here the CDR3 DNA reads TGCGCCAGCAGCTTACAGGGAGGGCAAGAGACCCAGTACTTC. Complete variable domain (other parts from reference TRBV5-1 and TRBJ2-5): KAGVTQTPRYLIKTRGQQVTLSCSPISGHRSVSWYQQTPGQGLQFLFEYFSETQRNKGNFPGRFSGRQFSNSRSEMNVSTLELGDSALYLCASSLQGGQETQYFGPGTRLLVL.

In DNA form, the CDR3 reads TGCGCCAGCAGCTTGCAGGGGCGAAGCACAGATACGCAGTATTTT. Protein product: CASSLQGRSTDTQYF. The V and J genes are TRBV5-1 and TRBJ2-3, with D perhaps TRBD1 (6 bases). The CDR3 contains 15 residues. Germline CDR1 reads SGHRS; CDR2 reads YFSETQ. V shed 1 base and J shed 0 bases, with 9 bases lying between them.

This sequence joins TRBV5-7 and TRBJ2-7, with D perhaps TRBD1 (6 bases). TRBV5-7 is placed among ORFs of uncertain function. V was clipped by 2 bases and J by 2 bases, with 11 bases between them. The CDR3 sequence is 14 residues long. The CDR3 spells CASSFMDSPYEQYF. The CDR3 coding sequence is TGTGCCAGCAGCTTCATGGACAGTCCCTACGAGCAGTACTTC.

This chain uses TRBV4-2 with TRBJ1-4; D uncertain. The V gene lost 0 bases and the J gene lost 6 bases, with 14 bases spanning the gap. Germline CDR1 and CDR2: LGHNA and YNFKEQ. The CDR3 contains 16 residues. The CDR3 DNA reads TGTGCCAGCAGCCAAGAAAGAGGGAGTGGGGATGAAAAACTGTTTTTT. This translates into CASSQERGSGDEKLFF.

The genes are TRBV5-1 and TRBJ1-1; perhaps TRBD1 as D (5 bases). V lost 0 bases, J lost 4 bases, and 19 bases lay in between. The CDR3 consists of 17 residues. The germline CDR1 and CDR2 sequences are SGHRS and YFSETQ. This CDR3 is CASSLAGFGGSATEAFF. CDR3 DNA sequence: TGCGCCAGCAGCTTGGCCGGTTTCGGGGGTAGTGCCACTGAAGCTTTCTTT.

The chain uses TRBV6-1 and TRBJ1-1; D not certain. Germline-derived CDR1 and CDR2 are MNHNS and SASEGT. V shed 7 bases and J shed 3 bases, with 18 bases lying between them. The CDR3 is 15 residues long. CDR3 region: CASMAFRAFDTEAFF. Written as DNA, the CDR3 is TGTGCCAGCATGGCTTTCCGGGCGTTTGACACTGAAGCTTTCTTT.